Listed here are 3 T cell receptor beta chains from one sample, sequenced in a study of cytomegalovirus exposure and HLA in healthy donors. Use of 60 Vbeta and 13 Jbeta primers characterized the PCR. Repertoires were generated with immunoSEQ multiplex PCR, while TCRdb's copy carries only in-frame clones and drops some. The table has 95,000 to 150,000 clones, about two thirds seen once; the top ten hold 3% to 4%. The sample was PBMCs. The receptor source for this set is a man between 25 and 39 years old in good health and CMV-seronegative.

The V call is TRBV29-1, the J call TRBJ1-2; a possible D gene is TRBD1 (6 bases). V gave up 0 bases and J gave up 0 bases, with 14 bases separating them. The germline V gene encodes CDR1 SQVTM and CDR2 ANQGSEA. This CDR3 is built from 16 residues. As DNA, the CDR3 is TGCAGCGTTGAAGATCTCCGACAGGCACCTAACTATGGCTACACCTTC. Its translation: CSVEDLRQAPNYGYTF.

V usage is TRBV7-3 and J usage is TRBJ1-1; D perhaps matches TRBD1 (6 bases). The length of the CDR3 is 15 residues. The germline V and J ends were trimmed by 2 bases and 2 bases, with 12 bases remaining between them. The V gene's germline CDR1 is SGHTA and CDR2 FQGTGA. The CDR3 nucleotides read TGTGCCAGCAGCTTACTCGGGACACCAAACACTGAAGCTTTCTTT. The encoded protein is CASSLLGTPNTEAFF.

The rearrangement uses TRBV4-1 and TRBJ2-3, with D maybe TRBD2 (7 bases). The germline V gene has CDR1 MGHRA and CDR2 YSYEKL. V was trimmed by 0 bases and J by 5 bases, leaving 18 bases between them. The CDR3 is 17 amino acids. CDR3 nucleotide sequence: TGCGCCAGCAGCCAAGAAGGGCTTCGGGGGGCCGGAGATACGCAGTATTTT. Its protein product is CASSQEGLRGAGDTQYF.